The 17 T cell receptor beta chains in this list originate from one sample, sequenced in a study of blood T cell repertoires in COVID-19. TCRdb's table, derived via immunoSEQ multiplex PCR, lists solely in-frame clones and lacks some. The table records fewer than 350,000 clones, 75% to 95% of them present only once. Sequencing input: peripheral blood. The receptor source for this set is a woman aged 25 to 39 with COVID-19, enrolled during active disease.

The chain uses TRBV28 and TRBJ1-2; tentative D call: TRBD1 (5 bases). The V gene lost 7 bases and the J gene lost 8 bases, with 23 bases spanning the gap. The CDR3 has 15 amino acids. CDR1 and CDR2 (germline): MDHEN, SYDVKM. The chain's CDR3 is CASKNPRAGPLGYTF. The CDR3 nucleotides read TGTGCCAGCAAGAACCCCCGGGCAGGGCCACTGGGCTACACCTTC.

The chain recombines TRBV6-5 with TRBJ2-7; no reliable D call. V gave up 0 bases and J gave up 1 base, with 7 bases separating them. This CDR3 contains 14 residues. Looked up from germline, CDR1 is MNHEY and CDR2 is SVGAGI. DNA of the CDR3: TGTGCCAGCAGTTACTCGCCCAGTTCCTACGAGCAGTACTTC. Translation: CASSYSPSSYEQYF.

V is TRBV28 and J is TRBJ1-1; D gene ambiguous. Germline V gives CDR1 MDHEN, CDR2 SYDVKM. V gave up 4 bases and J gave up 11 bases, with 29 bases separating them. This CDR3 region has 17 residues. CDR3 protein: CASSSPSGVFLTPTAFF. Here the CDR3 DNA reads TGTGCCAGCAGTTCTCCCTCCGGGGTCTTTCTGACGCCTACGGCTTTCTTT.

The V and J genes are TRBV18 and TRBJ2-5; 11 nucleotides line up with TRBD2. The CDR3 spans 16 residues. V lost 4 bases to trimming and J lost 5 bases; unmatched junction nucleotides: 9. CDR1 is KGHSH and CDR2 is LQKENI in the germline V gene. The CDR3, as DNA: TGTGCCAGCTCACGACTAGCGGGACCTCCCGGCGAGACCCAGTACTTC. Translated, it gives CASSRLAGPPGETQYF.

The chain has TRBV3-1 (or the pseudogene TRBV3-2) and TRBJ2-5, with 7 bases fitting TRBD1. The CDR3 sequence is 16 residues long. Trimming at V came to 5 bases and at J to 4 bases, leaving 13 bases not matched to a gene. In germline, CDR1 is LGHDT, CDR2 YNNKEL (reference sequence). Here the CDR3 reads CASSEGTAEIRETQYF. The DNA for the CDR3 is TGTGCCAGCAGCGAAGGGACAGCCGAGATAAGAGAGACCCAGTACTTC.

A remark on this clone: Other nucleotide sequences from this sample produce the same CDR3. This rearrangement joins TRBV4-2 to TRBJ2-7; D perhaps matches TRBD2 (6 bases). The germline V gene has CDR1 LGHNA and CDR2 YNFKEQ. The length of the CDR3 is 15 residues. Trimming took 0 bases from V and 2 from J, leaving 11 bases between them. CDR3 sequence: CASSQDPGGAYEQYF. CDR3 coding DNA: TGTGCCAGCAGCCAAGATCCTGGCGGGGCCTACGAGCAGTACTTC.

V gene TRBV10-3 combines with J gene TRBJ2-1; 8 nucleotides match TRBD2. J gave up 0 bases and V 0 bases, and 7 bases lay outside the gene matches. The CDR3 sequence is 18 residues long. Germline CDR1 reads ENHRY; CDR2 reads SYGVKD. The DNA of the CDR3 is TGTGCCATCAGTGAGTCTTCCCTCAGCGGGAGCTCCTACAATGAGCAGTTCTTC. It yields the protein CAISESSLSGSSYNEQFF.

V is TRBV30 and J is TRBJ2-2, with D possibly being TRBD2 (5 bases). The ends were cut back, 0 bases at V and 0 bases at J, with 11 bases in the middle. Germline assignment: CDR1 GTSNPN and CDR2 SVGIG (reference sequence). The CDR3 length is 16 residues. The CDR3 spells CAWSVAGFANTGELFF. CDR3 DNA sequence: TGTGCCTGGAGTGTTGCGGGCTTCGCGAACACCGGGGAGCTGTTTTTT.

The chain is built from TRBV4-3 and TRBJ1-1; unclear D gene. The V gene's germline CDR1 is LGHNA and CDR2 YSLEER. V was clipped by 1 base and J by 4 bases, with 13 bases between them. This CDR3 has 15 residues. The DNA of the CDR3 is TGCGCCAGCAGCCAAGTCGGGAGGGCGGGCACTGAAGCTTTCTTT. It translates to CASSQVGRAGTEAFF.

The chain uses TRBV11-3 and TRBJ2-1; maybe TRBD2 (6 bases). This CDR3 has 15 amino acids. V dropped 5 bases and J dropped 5 bases, with 16 bases sitting between them. Germline loops: CDR1 SGHNT, CDR2 YENEEA. The CDR3 is CASSKYASGDNEQFF. CDR3 nucleotide sequence: TGTGCCAGCAGCAAGTATGCCTCGGGGGACAATGAGCAGTTCTTC.

The chain combines TRBV20-1 with TRBJ1-1; D not certain. Germline V gives CDR1 DFQATT, CDR2 SNEGSKA (reference sequence). V lost 3 bases to trimming and J lost 8 bases, with 13 bases between them. The CDR3 is 12 amino acids. The CDR3 spells CSASWEVSEAFF. CDR3 sequence (DNA): TGCAGTGCTAGTTGGGAGGTTTCCGAAGCTTTCTTT.

The chain is built from TRBV30 and TRBJ1-2; no clear D. The length of the CDR3 is 13 residues. V gave up 2 bases and J gave up 2 bases, with 9 bases separating them. Germline CDR1 reads GTSNPN; CDR2 reads SVGIG (reference sequence). For the CDR3, the DNA is TGTGCCTGGAGTAGGAGCATAAACTATGGCTACACCTTC. As protein: CAWSRSINYGYTF.

The V call is TRBV7-9, the J call TRBJ2-5; 9 bases are a match to TRBD1. CDR3 length: 15 amino acids. Germline lookup yields CDR1 SEHNR and CDR2 FQNEAQ (reference sequence). Trimming cost V 1 base and J 5 bases; bases outside gene matches: 5. CDR3: CASSLVGTGSETQYF. The CDR3 DNA reads as TGTGCCAGCAGCTTAGTTGGGACAGGGAGCGAGACCCAGTACTTC.

The rearrangement joins TRBV28 to TRBJ1-1; 10 nucleotides align to TRBD1. The V and J ends lost 2 bases and 3 bases, in that order; junction bases with no gene match: 6. Germline loops: CDR1 MDHEN, CDR2 SYDVKM. CDR3 length equals 16 residues. CDR3 sequence: CASSLLTGGADTEAFF. CDR3 bases: TGTGCCAGCAGTTTACTGACAGGGGGCGCGGACACTGAAGCTTTCTTT.

This chain connects TRBV5-1 to TRBJ1-4; TRBD1 matches at 7 bases. CDR3 length: 15 residues. J lost 4 bases, V lost 4 bases, and 7 bases had no gene match. Germline lookup yields CDR1 SGHRS and CDR2 YFSETQ. CDR3 in DNA: TGCGCCAGCAGCCTCGGAGGGACAGTTAATGAAAAACTGTTTTTT. It is translated as CASSLGGTVNEKLFF.

The gene calls are TRBV4-1 and TRBJ1-2, with TRBD1 matching 7 bases. Trimming removed 1 base from V and 8 bases from J; junction bases left unmatched: 7. Germline V CDR1 and CDR2: MGHRA, YSYEKL. The CDR3 is 14 amino acids. The chain's CDR3 is CASSQGGQSWGYTF. In DNA form, the CDR3 reads TGCGCCAGCAGCCAAGGGGGACAGTCCTGGGGCTACACCTTC.

The V call is TRBV11-1, the J call TRBJ2-1; TRBD1 matches at 10 bases. Germline CDR1 and CDR2: SGHAT and FQDESV (reference sequence). V was pared by 6 bases and J by 8 bases, with 10 bases of the junction left unmatched. This CDR3 has 15 amino acids. The CDR3 DNA follows: TGTGCCAGCAGTCCTCCGGGACAGGGGAGGGATGAGCAGTTCTTC. Translated: CASSPPGQGRDEQFF.